This TCR beta chain emerged from a study of Ad26.COV2.S vaccination and SARS-CoV-2 variants. Repertoires were generated with immunoSEQ multiplex PCR, while TCRdb's copy carries only in-frame clones and drops some. The repertoire has 360,000 or so clones, around 91% of them found once; the top ten carry 1.9%. Treatment defined: 15 to 20 received Ad26.COV2.S at low or high dose, single or two shots; 5 received placebo; per-sample allocation not given. Sampling took place 63 days after the first vaccine or placebo injection. The CDR3 runs to 15 residues. CDR1 SGHTA and CDR2 FQGNSA come from the germline V gene. V gave up 3 bases and J gave up 0 bases, with 9 bases separating them.

The TCR was taken from a person between 18 and 60 years old who received the Ad26.COV2.S COVID-19 vaccine or a placebo. The V gene is TRBV7-2, the J gene TRBJ1-3; D call uncertain. The sequencing here drew on peripheral blood, taken in a trial of Ad26.COV2.S vaccine versus placebo. The CDR3 here is CASSFGLASGNTIYF. The CDR3 coding sequence is TGTGCCAGCAGCTTTGGACTGGCCTCTGGAAACACCATATATTTT.